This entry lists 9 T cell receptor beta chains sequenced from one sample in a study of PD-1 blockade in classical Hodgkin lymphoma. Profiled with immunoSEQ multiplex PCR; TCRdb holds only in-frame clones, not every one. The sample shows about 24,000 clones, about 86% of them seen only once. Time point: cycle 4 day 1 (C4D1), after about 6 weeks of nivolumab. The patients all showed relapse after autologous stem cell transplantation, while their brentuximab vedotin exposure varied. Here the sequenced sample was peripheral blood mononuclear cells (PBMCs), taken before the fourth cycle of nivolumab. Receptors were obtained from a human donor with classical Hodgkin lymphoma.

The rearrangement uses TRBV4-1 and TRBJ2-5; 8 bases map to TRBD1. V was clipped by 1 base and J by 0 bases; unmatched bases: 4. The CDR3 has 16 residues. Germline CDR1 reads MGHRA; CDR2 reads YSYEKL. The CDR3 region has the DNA TGCGCCAGCAGCCAAGGGACAGGGCCGTACCAAGAGACCCAGTACTTC. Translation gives CASSQGTGPYQETQYF.

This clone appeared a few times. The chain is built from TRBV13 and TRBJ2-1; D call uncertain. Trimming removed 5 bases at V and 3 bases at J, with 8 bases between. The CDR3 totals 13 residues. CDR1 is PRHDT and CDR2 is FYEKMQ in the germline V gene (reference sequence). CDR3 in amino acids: CASSPGRYNEQFF. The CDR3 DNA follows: TGTGCCAGCAGCCCTGGTCGCTACAATGAGCAGTTCTTC.

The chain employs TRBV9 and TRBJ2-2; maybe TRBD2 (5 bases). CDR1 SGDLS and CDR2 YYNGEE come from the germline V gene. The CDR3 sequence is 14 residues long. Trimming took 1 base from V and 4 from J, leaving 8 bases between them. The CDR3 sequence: CASSVRGSTGELFF. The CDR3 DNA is TGTGCCAGCAGCGTACGAGGGAGCACCGGGGAGCTGTTTTTT.

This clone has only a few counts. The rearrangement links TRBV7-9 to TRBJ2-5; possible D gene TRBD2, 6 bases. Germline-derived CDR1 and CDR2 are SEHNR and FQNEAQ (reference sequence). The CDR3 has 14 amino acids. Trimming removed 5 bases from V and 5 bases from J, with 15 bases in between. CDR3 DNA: TGTGCCAGCAGCCCCCACGGGGGAGGCGAGACCCAGTACTTC. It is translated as CASSPHGGGETQYF.

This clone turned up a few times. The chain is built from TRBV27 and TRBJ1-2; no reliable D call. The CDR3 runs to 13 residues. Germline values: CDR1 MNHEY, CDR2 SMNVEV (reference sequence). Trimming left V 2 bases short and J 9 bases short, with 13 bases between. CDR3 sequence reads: CASSLVVGDSYTF. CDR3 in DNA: TGTGCCAGCAGTTTAGTTGTGGGTGACAGCTACACCTTC.

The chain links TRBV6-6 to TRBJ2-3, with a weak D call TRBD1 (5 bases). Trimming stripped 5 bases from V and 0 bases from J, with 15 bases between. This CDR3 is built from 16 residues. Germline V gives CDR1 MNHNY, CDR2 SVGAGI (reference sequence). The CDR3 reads CASSLTGPVSTDTQYF. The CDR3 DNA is TGTGCCAGCAGTCTAACAGGCCCTGTTAGCACAGATACGCAGTATTTT.

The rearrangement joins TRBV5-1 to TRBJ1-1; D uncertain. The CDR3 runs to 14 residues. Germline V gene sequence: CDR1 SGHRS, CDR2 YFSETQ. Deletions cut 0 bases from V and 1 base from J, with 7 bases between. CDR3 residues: CASSLGEPNTEAFF. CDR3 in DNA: TGCGCCAGCAGCTTGGGGGAGCCGAACACTGAAGCTTTCTTT.

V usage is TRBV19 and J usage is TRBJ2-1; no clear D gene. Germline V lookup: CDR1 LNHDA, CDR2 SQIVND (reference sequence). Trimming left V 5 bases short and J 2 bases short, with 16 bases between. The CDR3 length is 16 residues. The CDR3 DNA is TGTGCCAGTAGTGAAGTCGAACGTTTCCCCTACAATGAGCAGTTCTTC. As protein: CASSEVERFPYNEQFF.

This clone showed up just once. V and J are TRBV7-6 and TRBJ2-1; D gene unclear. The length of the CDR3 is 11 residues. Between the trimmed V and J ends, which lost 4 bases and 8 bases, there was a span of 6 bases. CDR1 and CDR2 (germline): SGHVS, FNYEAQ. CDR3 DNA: TGTGCCAGCAGCTCGACTGATGAGCAGTTCTTC. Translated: CASSSTDEQFF.